Listed below are T cell receptor beta chains from one sample, sequenced in a study of cytomegalovirus exposure and HLA in healthy donors. Generated by immunoSEQ multiplex PCR, the TCRdb table keeps only in-frame clones and is missing some. Of roughly 110,000 clones detected, roughly 76% appear once; the ten largest clones hold under 7.5%. Sequencing was carried out using PBMCs. The receptors derive from a woman aged 50 to 65 in good health and CMV-seropositive. The CDR3 runs from the conserved cysteine through the conserved F or W. The order of the fields is J gene, V gene, D gene, clone size, CDR3 protein, CDR3 DNA. The D gene is left open where the match is weak. Some rows have no size entry. The others give once, few or many, or a class for an expanded clone.

>TRBJ1-2|TRBV4-2|TRBD1|.
CASSQDRTGGWYGYTF
TGTGCCAGCAGCCAAGATAGGACAGGGGGGTGGTATGGCTACACCTTC
>TRBJ1-5|TRBV2|TRBD1|.
CASSPGDSSNQPQHF
TGTGCCAGCAGCCCCGGGGACAGTAGCAATCAGCCCCAGCATTTT
>TRBJ2-7|TRBV16|TRBD1|.
CASSRTGSYEQYF
TGTGCCAGCAGCCGGACAGGATCCTACGAGCAGTACTTC
>TRBJ1-1|TRBV6-5|TRBD1|once
CASSYSLGQGNTEAFF
TGTGCCAGCAGTTATTCTCTGGGACAGGGGAACACTGAAGCTTTCTTT
>TRBJ2-1|TRBV12-5|.|.
CASGQNLPLYNEQFF
TGTGCTAGTGGTCAAAACTTACCCCTTTACAATGAGCAGTTCTTC
>TRBJ1-2|TRBV5-8|.|.
CASSFVEDHGYTF
TGTGCCAGCAGCTTTGTAGAGGATCATGGCTACACCTTC
>TRBJ2-7|TRBV18|TRBD1|.
CASSPTQGAAYEQYF
TGTGCCAGCTCACCAACCCAGGGGGCCGCCTACGAGCAGTACTTC
>TRBJ1-2|TRBV27|.|.
CASSLGGAPNYGYTF
TGTGCCAGCAGTTTGGGGGGGGCACCTAACTATGGCTACACCTTC
>TRBJ2-5|TRBV2|.|.
CASSGLTPRGTQYF
TGTGCCAGCAGTGGACTCACTCCTAGGGGGACCCAGTACTTC
>TRBJ1-1|TRBV7-3|.|.
CASGLKTYTTVSPGRMNTEAFF
TGTGCCAGCGGCTTGAAAACATATACCACAGTGTCACCGGGGAGAATGAACACTGAAGCTTTTTTT
>TRBJ2-3|TRBV2|TRBD1|.
CASSDGRDRGGSTQYF
TGTGCCAGCAGTGATGGAAGGGACAGAGGGGGAAGTACGCAGTATTTT
>TRBJ1-6|TRBV2|TRBD1|.
CASSNRGPTISPLHF
TGTGCCAGCAGTAACAGGGGCCCTACAATATCACCCCTCCACTTT
>TRBJ1-2|TRBV5-4|TRBD1|.
CASSLNSGQGVYGYTF
TGTGCCAGCAGCTTAAACTCTGGACAGGGGGTATATGGCTACACCTTC
>TRBJ2-7|TRBV2|TRBD1|.
CASSGTGGSGEQYF
TGTGCCAGCAGTGGGACAGGGGGCTCTGGTGAGCAGTACTTC
>TRBJ1-4|TRBV6-5|.|.
CASSAGGLDEKLFF
TGTGCCAGCAGCGCCGGAGGGTTGGATGAAAAACTGTTTTTT
>TRBJ1-1|TRBV5-5|.|.
CASSSVGTSNTEAFF
TGTGCCAGCAGCTCGGTCGGGACTTCGAACACTGAAGCTTTCTTT
>TRBJ1-1|TRBV7-9|.|.
CASSKTDRTGTEAFF
TGTGCCAGCAGCAAAACCGACAGGACGGGCACTGAAGCTTTCTTT
>TRBJ1-3|TRBV4-1|.|.
CASSQEGISKGDALPSGNTIYF
TGCGCCAGCAGCCAAGAAGGTATAAGTAAGGGAGACGCCCTTCCTTCTGGAAACACCATATATTTT
>TRBJ1-1|TRBV14|.|.
CASSLRRSSSIMNTEAFF
TGTGCCAGCAGCCTAAGAAGGAGCAGCTCGATCATGAACACTGAAGCTTTCTTT
>TRBJ2-3|TRBV9|.|.
CASSVESIPTDTQYF
TGTGCCAGCAGCGTAGAGAGTATCCCCACAGATACGCAGTATTTT